The 2 T cell receptor beta chains presented below share a single source sample, sequenced in a study of T-cell memory formation after mild COVID-19. TCRdb processed the 5' RACE reads anew with MiXCR; each CDR3 protein has one entry. The data contain 550,000 to 700,000 distinct CDR3 sequences, under 20% of them seen just once; the ten biggest clones take up 12%. Input material: PBMCs or a T cell subset sorted from them (not recorded which). The receptors were gathered from an adult woman who had mild COVID-19 (a few samples of this study predate the infection). Cell type and time point are not known.

This clonotype came up a few times. The CDR3 spells CASSPWTQGREQYF. The DNA of the CDR3 is TGTGCCAGCAGTCCCTGGACACAGGGTAGGGAGCAGTACTTC. This rearrangement joins TRBV12-3 or TRBV12-4 to TRBJ2-7, with a possible D match to TRBD1 (6 bases). The V gene lost 5 bases and the J gene lost 7 bases, with 18 bases spanning the gap. The CDR3 length is 14 residues.

The chain employs TRBV13 and TRBJ2-7; 8 bases match TRBD1. Germline V gives CDR1 PRHDT, CDR2 FYEKMQ (reference sequence). V was clipped by 0 bases and J by 6 bases; unmatched bases: 10. The CDR3 is made up of 16 amino acids. The CDR3: CASSLGGPTGGGEQYF. Written as DNA, the CDR3 is TGTGCCAGCAGCTTAGGAGGACCTACAGGGGGTGGCGAGCAGTACTTC. The full variable domain, with the rest looked up from reference TRBV13 and TRBJ2-7, is AAGVIQSPRHLIKEKRETATLKCYPIPRHDTVYWYQQGPGQDPQFLISFYEKMQSDKGSIPDRFSAQQFSDYHSELNMSSLELGDSALYFCASSLGGPTGGGEQYFGPGTRLTVT.